This TCR beta chain originates from a study of cytomegalovirus exposure and HLA in healthy donors (dated by TCRdb to about 2017). A note on the overall study: According to a later analysis, one platform produced both the roughly 110 validation repertoires and the approximately 600 repertoires of the first cohort. The aim of the study was to test whether cataloging public T cell receptors could identify signatures of past pathogen exposure. A separate validation cohort of over a hundred different subjects was used in addition to the 666-subject first cohort. The study combined high-throughput TCR immunosequencing, statistical association of individual TCRs with disease status, and machine learning to predict cytomegalovirus infection status.

Receptor libraries were prepared by the immunoSEQ multiplex PCR assay. As for the original processing: A statistical classification framework was built for diagnosing cytomegalovirus status from the catalog of TCR beta chain sequences. TCRdb limited this immuneACCESS table to in-frame rearrangements with V and J called. A share of clones is missing; checked studies link under half to unresolved V genes, and the rest is unexplained. The DNA was the basis for D and trimming; V, J and clone size are from that table. This sample is represented by 160,000 or so clones; around four fifths of them were singletons. The ten most abundant clones make up approximately 2.4% of the sample. Inclusive of the bounding cysteine and phenylalanine, the CDR3 is 16 residues long. The sequence is cut down to CDR3 DNA, 48 bases in frame from base 1. Reading the germline V gene gives CDR1 SNHLY and CDR2 FYNNEI. Cut back by 8 bases and 0 bases, the V and J ends lie 19 bases apart.

The paper as a whole reports these results and caveats: While some public TCRs were present in many individuals, most TCR sequences turned up only very rarely across donors. It was suggested by the authors that the approach could potentially be generalized to other disease states and immunological phenotypes. In both the original and validation cohorts, the classifier was reported to diagnose cytomegalovirus status with high specificity and sensitivity. The study listed 164 TCR beta chains as associated with cytomegalovirus. In vitro tests confirmed that a few of the cytomegalovirus-associated TCR beta chains recognize cytomegalovirus antigens. A later analysis found that TCRs clustered in the first cohort also tended to co-occur in the roughly 120 validation repertoires, with 90% to 95% of cluster scores above 0. All 120 or so repertoires were used to score co-occurrence in the validation cohort in a later analysis, because that analysis had no HLA typing for the cohort.

Separate from the approximately 700-subject first cohort, the validation cohort of about 110 subjects was the group to which the donors belonged. Concerning this clone: There is no known antigen for this receptor. It has no much larger one-base neighbor in the sample; base qualities were not kept.

The chain couples TRBV2 to TRBJ1-2; tentative D gene TRBD1, with 6 bases matching. Sample: PBMCs. The source is a man between 25 and 39 years old in good health and CMV-seropositive. The CDR3 is CASGGGPVSPNYGYTF. The sequenced DNA is TGTGCCAGCGGGGGGGGGCCCGTTTCTCCTAACTATGGCTACACCTTC.